The clone carrying this TCR beta chain was recorded many times. This sample was included in a study of blood T cell repertoires in COVID-19. As for the study in general: The cDNA or gDNA used as material had been derived from T cells, B-cell-depleted T cells, or PBMCs.

V gave up 0 bases and J gave up 5 bases, with 15 bases separating them. Germline V lookup: CDR1 LGHNA, CDR2 YNFKEQ. The CDR3 runs to 16 residues. Sequencing was performed with immunoSEQ multiplex PCR; in TCRdb, only in-frame clones are kept and a portion is missing. The sample lists fewer than 75,000 clones, approximately 75% occurring once. The sequence was collected from a woman in her sixties with acute or convalescent COVID-19. This sequence joins TRBV4-2 and TRBJ2-3; D is unresolved. Sequenced input: peripheral blood. The CDR3 bases are TGTGCCAGCAGCCAAGAGTTTGCGGCAGAACGAGATACGCAGTATTTT. The encoded protein is CASSQEFAAERDTQYF.